This is a list of T cell receptor beta chains from one sample in a study of control samples from healthy donors and cancer patients. The table came from immunoSEQ multiplex PCR; TCRdb's copy has only in-frame clones and leaves some out. The table has 120,000 or so clones, about 88% seen once. The specimen sequenced was blood. These receptors originate from a man younger than 35 in good health. Both conserved end residues are part of each CDR3. Fields, in order: V gene, D gene, J gene, clone size, CDR3 protein, CDR3 DNA. The D gene is left open where the match is weak. Some rows mark clone size as missing; the rest say once, few, many or name a class of expanded clone.

TRBV3-1/TRBV3-2,TRBD1,TRBJ1-1,.,CASSQGTGGTEAFF,TGTGCCAGCAGCCAAGGAACAGGGGGCACTGAAGCTTTCTTT
TRBV6-2/TRBV6-3,TRBD1,TRBJ2-7,.,CASSYSTGQGYTKYEQYF,TGTGCCAGCAGTTACTCAACGGGACAGGGGTACACTAAATACGAGCAGTACTTC
TRBV6-6,.,TRBJ1-1,.,CASSKQLMNTEAFF,TGTGCCAGCAGCAAACAGCTCATGAACACTGAAGCTTTCTTT
TRBV19,TRBD1,TRBJ2-5,.,CASSWDRGLNRETQYF,TGTGCCAGTAGTTGGGACAGGGGGCTAAATCGGGAGACCCAGTACTTC
TRBV30,.,TRBJ2-3,.,CAWSQALAQYF,TGTGCCTGGAGCCAGGCTCTAGCGCAGTATTTT
TRBV11-2,.,TRBJ2-7,once,CASSLDNRGAEQYF,TGTGCCAGCAGCTTAGATAATCGGGGAGCCGAGCAGTACTTC
TRBV7-3,.,TRBJ1-2,.,CASSLSQLNGYTF,TGTGCCAGCAGCTTAAGTCAACTTAACGGCTACACCTTC
TRBV5-1,.,TRBJ1-1,.,CASSWGLSEAFF,TGCGCCAGCAGCTGGGGATTGAGTGAAGCTTTCTTT
TRBV6-6,.,TRBJ1-1,.,CASSRNRIGAPMNTEAFF,TGTGCCAGCAGTCGAAATCGGATCGGGGCCCCCATGAACACTGAAGCTTTCTTT
TRBV24-1,.,TRBJ1-1,.,CATRTTNTEAFF,TGTGCCACCAGAACTACGAACACTGAAGCTTTCTTT
TRBV24-1,TRBD2,TRBJ2-1,.,CATSDSTSVDNEQFF,TGTGCCACCAGTGATTCCACTAGCGTTGACAATGAGCAGTTCTTC
TRBV19,.,TRBJ1-1,.,CASRQVVTEAFF,TGTGCCTCCCGGCAGGTGGTCACTGAAGCTTTCTTT
TRBV6-6,TRBD2,TRBJ2-3,.,CASRRRTSGRGTDTQYF,TGTGCCAGCAGACGAAGAACTAGCGGGCGGGGGACAGATACGCAGTATTTT
TRBV2,.,TRBJ1-1,.,CASSGTSLTEAFF,TGTGCCAGCTCCGGGACATCGCTCACTGAAGCTTTCTTT
TRBV12-3/TRBV12-4,.,TRBJ2-1,.,CASSFVRNNEQFF,TGTGCCAGCAGTTTCGTCCGGAACAATGAGCAGTTCTTC
TRBV5-5,.,TRBJ1-2,.,CASSVLGGYGYTF,TGTGCCAGCAGTGTGTTGGGGGGCTATGGCTACACCTTC
TRBV14,.,TRBJ1-2,few,CASSQELGGGGYTF,TGTGCCAGCAGCCAAGAATTAGGAGGAGGTGGCTACACCTTC
TRBV6-5,.,TRBJ1-1,.,CASSLTVNTEAFF,TGTGCCAGCAGTCTCACAGTGAACACTGAAGCTTTCTTT
TRBV28,TRBD1,TRBJ2-7,.,CASTWGQGIYEQYF,TGTGCCAGCACTTGGGGACAGGGGATTTACGAGCAGTACTTC
TRBV5-4,.,TRBJ2-5,.,CASSLVRDGETQYF,TGTGCCAGCAGCTTGGTACGGGATGGCGAGACCCAGTACTTC
TRBV11-2,.,TRBJ2-1,.,CASSLGGGTLYNEQFF,TGTGCCAGCAGCTTAGGGGGCGGGACTCTCTACAATGAGCAGTTCTTC
TRBV29-1,TRBD1,TRBJ1-2,.,CSVGGTGANYGYTF,TGCAGCGTTGGGGGGACAGGGGCTAACTATGGCTACACCTTC
TRBV11-3,TRBD1,TRBJ1-1,.,CASSANRGDTEAFF,TGTGCCAGCAGCGCGAACAGGGGCGACACTGAAGCTTTCTTT